Described below is a single T cell receptor beta chain sequence and its context. The antigen is undetermined. V was shortened by 0 bases and J by 5 bases, with 11 bases between the two germline ends. Per the germline V gene, CDR1 is SGHRS and CDR2 is YFSETQ. The CDR3 has 14 residues. This entry comes from a study of shared clonotypes between healthy human individuals. Whole-study results and caveats: Larger richness was generally estimated for naive than memory subsets. Only a few donors were included, so the genetic and exposure-history diversity represented was limited.

The protocol was immunoSEQ multiplex PCR, while the TCRdb copy is restricted to in-frame clones and leaves out a portion. This sample yields about 700,000 clones, of which around 90% are seen a single time; 24% belongs to the top ten. Terminally differentiated effector memory CD45RA+ cells were excluded from the naive CD8 cells, which were CD45RO-negative and positively selected for CCR7. Donors comprised only Caucasian adults living in Nashville, Tennessee. Sequencing used naive CD8+ T cells sorted from blood. The chain combines TRBV5-1 with TRBJ1-1; tentative D call: TRBD1 (5 bases). The sequence was obtained from a man aged 25 to 45 in good health. In DNA form, the CDR3 reads TGCGCCAGCAGCTTGGATCCTGGGGGGACTGAAGCTTTCTTT. The encoded protein is CASSLDPGGTEAFF.